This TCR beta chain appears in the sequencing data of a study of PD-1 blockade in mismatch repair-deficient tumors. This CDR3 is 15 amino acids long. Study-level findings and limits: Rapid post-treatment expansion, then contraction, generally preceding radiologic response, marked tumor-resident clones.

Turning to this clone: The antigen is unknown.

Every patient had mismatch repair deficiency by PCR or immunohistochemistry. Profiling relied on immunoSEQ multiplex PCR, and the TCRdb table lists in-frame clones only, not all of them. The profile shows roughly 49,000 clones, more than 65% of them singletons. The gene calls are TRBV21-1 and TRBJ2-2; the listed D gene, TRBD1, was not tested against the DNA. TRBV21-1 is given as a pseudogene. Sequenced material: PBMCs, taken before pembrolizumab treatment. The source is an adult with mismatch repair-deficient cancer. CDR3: CASSPGTGRTGELFF. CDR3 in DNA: TGTGCCAGCAGCCCAGGGACAGGGCGCACCGGGGAGCTGTTTTTT.